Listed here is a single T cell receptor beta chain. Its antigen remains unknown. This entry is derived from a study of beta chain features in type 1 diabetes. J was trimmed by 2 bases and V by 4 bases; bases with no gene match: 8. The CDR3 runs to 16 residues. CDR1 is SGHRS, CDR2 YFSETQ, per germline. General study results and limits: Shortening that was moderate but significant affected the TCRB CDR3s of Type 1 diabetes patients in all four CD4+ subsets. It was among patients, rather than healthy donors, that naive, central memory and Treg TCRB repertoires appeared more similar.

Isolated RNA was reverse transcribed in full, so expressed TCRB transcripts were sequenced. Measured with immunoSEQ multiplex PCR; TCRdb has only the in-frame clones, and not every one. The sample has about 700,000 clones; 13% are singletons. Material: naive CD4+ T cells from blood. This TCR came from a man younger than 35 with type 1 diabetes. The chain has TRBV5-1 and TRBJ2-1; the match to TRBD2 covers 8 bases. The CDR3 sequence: CASSLDSGAPYNEQFF. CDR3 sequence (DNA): TGCGCCAGCAGCCTGGATAGCGGGGCCCCCTACAATGAGCAGTTCTTC.